Below, 27 T cell receptor beta chains from the same sample are listed, as sequenced in a study of T cells in Graves' hyperthyroidism and ophthalmopathy. It was RNA transcripts that yielded the amplified TCR beta CDR3 regions. When the TCR CDR3 underwent first-round RT-PCR, the HTBI primer set was used. TCRdb re-called the multiplex PCR reads with MiXCR, one entry per CDR3 protein. The table has 300,000 to 450,000 distinct CDR3 sequences, about 15% seen once; the top ten hold around a quarter. Specimen: blood. Source of these receptors: a woman between 18 and 29 years old with Graves' hyperthyroidism that later progressed to Graves' ophthalmopathy.

There are many counts of this clonotype. The chain couples TRBV7-9 to TRBJ2-5; weak D call: TRBD2 (6 bases). CDR3 size: 17 residues. Between the trimmed V and J ends, which lost 1 base and 2 bases, there was a span of 17 bases. Germline V lookup: CDR1 SEHNR, CDR2 FQNEAQ (reference sequence). The CDR3 DNA reads TGTGCCAGCAGCTTAGGAGGGCCAGGGAGGTTACAAGAGACCCAGTACTTC. It translates to CASSLGGPGRLQETQYF. Looking up the rest from reference TRBV7-9 and TRBJ2-5 gives the full variable domain: DTGVSQNPRHKITKRGQNVTFRCDPISEHNRLYWYRQTLGQGPEFLTYFQNEAQLEKSRLLSDRFSAERPKGSFSTLEIQRTEQGDSAMYLCASSLGGPGRLQETQYFGPGTRLLVL.

This clonotype was observed a handful of times. The chain recombines TRBV18 with TRBJ1-5; D perhaps matches TRBD1 (5 bases). Trimming took 8 bases from V and 2 from J, leaving 22 bases between them. Germline CDR1 and CDR2: KGHSH and LQKENI. CDR3 length: 17 residues. CDR3 amino acids: CASRRRGASLGNQPQHF. In DNA form, the CDR3 reads TGTGCCAGCCGAAGGCGTGGGGCTTCCCTGGGCAATCAGCCCCAGCATTTT.

CDR3 nucleotide sequence: TGTGCCATCACGGGACTTGCACCCTACGAGCAGTACTTC. This encodes CAITGLAPYEQYF. The gene calls are TRBV28 and TRBJ2-7; a possible D gene is TRBD2 (6 bases). Germline V CDR1 and CDR2: MDHEN, SYDVKM. The CDR3 runs 13 residues. Between the trimmed V and J ends, which lost 10 bases and 2 bases, there was a span of 15 bases. Using reference TRBV28 and TRBJ2-7 for the parts outside the CDR3, the full variable domain is DVKVTQSSRYLVKRTGEKVFLECVQDMDHENMFWYRQDPGLGLRLIYFSYDVKMKEKGDIPEGYSVSREKKERFSLILESASTNQTSMYLCAITGLAPYEQYFGPGTRLTVT.

The rearrangement uses TRBV6-1 and TRBJ2-1; D gene unclear. Germline CDR1 and CDR2: MNHNS and SASEGT. The CDR3 is 13 amino acids. V lost 8 bases and J 8 bases, leaving 16 bases between the germline ends. The CDR3: CASGVGYIDEQFF. The CDR3 bases are TGTGCCAGCGGTGTTGGTTACATCGATGAGCAGTTCTTC.

As for this clonotype: This may arise from a read error, as a much more abundant clone is one base away. The rearrangement joins TRBV20-1 to TRBJ2-1; TRBD2 matches 8 bases. This CDR3 has 16 residues. The ends lost 3 bases at V and 0 bases at J; junction bases unmatched: 7. In germline, CDR1 is DFQATT, CDR2 SNEGSKA (reference sequence). CDR3 in amino acids: CSASSNLAGSYNEQFF. The CDR3 DNA sequence: TGCAGTGCTAGCAGCAATCTAGCGGGCTCCTACAATGAGCAGTTCTTC.

This clonotype has a count of ten or more. The chain joins TRBV7-9 to TRBJ2-5, with TRBD2 identical over 12 bases. Germline CDR1 reads SEHNR; CDR2 reads FQNEAQ (reference sequence). The CDR3 has 16 residues. The V segment lost 5 bases and the J segment 2 bases; nucleotides outside the gene matches: 6. CDR3 in amino acids: CASSIYGTSGQETQYF. The CDR3 DNA follows: TGTGCCAGCAGCATCTATGGGACTAGCGGGCAAGAGACCCAGTACTTC.

This clonotype was counted many times. CDR3 DNA: TGTGCCAGCACCCCGGGGAGGGAGACCCAGTACTTC. Its translation: CASTPGRETQYF. The J gene is TRBJ2-5, the V gene TRBV28; D may be TRBD2 (6 bases). The CDR3 is 12 amino acids. V was pared by 7 bases and J by 5 bases, with 11 bases between. Germline-derived CDR1 and CDR2 are MDHEN and SYDVKM.

This clonotype was counted many times. The V gene is TRBV5-1, the J gene TRBJ2-1; D is unresolved. The CDR3 has 11 amino acids. Germline CDR1 reads SGHRS; CDR2 reads YFSETQ. V was clipped by 0 bases and J by 10 bases, with 5 bases between them. DNA for the CDR3: TGCGCCAGCAGCTTGGCCTTGGAGCAGTTCTTC. It specifies CASSLALEQFF.

This clonotype was observed at least ten times. The rearrangement links TRBV7-2 to TRBJ2-7, with D perhaps matching TRBD2 (6 bases). There are 15 residues in the CDR3. The germline V gene encodes CDR1 SGHTA and CDR2 FQGNSA. V was clipped by 2 bases and J by 2 bases, with 13 bases between them. The chain's CDR3 is CASSLMASEPYEQYF. CDR3 nucleotides: TGTGCCAGCAGCTTAATGGCTAGCGAGCCCTACGAGCAGTACTTC.

This clonotype was picked up many times. The CDR3 bases are TGTGCCAGCAGTCTGGTTCAGGGACTAGCGGGTTCATCGAACTACGAGCAGTACTTC. Protein product: CASSLVQGLAGSSNYEQYF. V and J are TRBV7-6 and TRBJ2-7; 12 bases agree with TRBD2. The CDR3 length is 19 residues. V lost 6 bases to trimming and J lost 3 bases; unmatched junction nucleotides: 18. Germline V lookup: CDR1 SGHVS, CDR2 FNYEAQ.

There are a few counts of this clonotype. The chain combines TRBV20-1 with TRBJ2-3; D gene unclear. Germline assignment: CDR1 DFQATT and CDR2 SNEGSKA (reference sequence). This CDR3 has 10 residues. Trimming cost V 8 bases and J 5 bases, with 8 bases left between them. CDR3 sequence: CSNHGDTQYF. The DNA of the CDR3 is TGCAGTAATCATGGAGATACGCAGTATTTT.

A few counts support this clonotype. V gene TRBV14 combines with J gene TRBJ2-5; perhaps TRBD1 as D (5 bases). The germline V and J ends were trimmed by 3 bases and 0 bases, with 14 bases remaining between them. CDR1 and CDR2 from the germline V gene are SGHDN and FVKESK. CDR3 length: 16 residues. The CDR3 sequence is CASSQRLDRYQETQYF. The CDR3, as DNA: TGTGCCAGCAGCCAGCGCCTTGACAGATACCAAGAGACCCAGTACTTC.

This clonotype has ten or more counts. V usage is TRBV6-1 and J usage is TRBJ2-7, with D perhaps matching TRBD1 or TRBD2 (5 bases each). CDR1 MNHNS and CDR2 SASEGT come from the germline V gene. The CDR3 runs 12 residues. Trimming shortened V by 6 bases and J by 7 bases, and 13 bases separated the two germline ends. The CDR3 is CASSPGTHEQYF. CDR3 nucleotide sequence: TGTGCCAGCAGCCCCGGGACGCATGAGCAGTACTTC.

This clonotype was picked up many times. This rearrangement joins TRBV5-1 to TRBJ2-7; tentative D call: TRBD1 (5 bases). The CDR3 is 13 residues long. V dropped 3 bases and J dropped 5 bases, with 12 bases sitting between them. Germline loops: CDR1 SGHRS, CDR2 YFSETQ. The CDR3 DNA follows: TGCGCCAGCAGCTGGGGCCCGGCGGACGAGCAGTACTTC. It yields the protein CASSWGPADEQYF.

This clonotype was observed at least ten times. The CDR3 reads CASSQGGPGELFF. The CDR3 region has the DNA TGTGCCAGCAGCCAAGGTGGTCCCGGGGAGCTGTTTTTT. The V gene is TRBV3-1, the J gene TRBJ2-2; the D is unclear. CDR3 size: 13 residues. Between the trimmed V and J ends, which lost 1 base and 6 bases, there was a span of 6 bases. Per germline, CDR1 LGHDT and CDR2 YNNKEL (reference sequence).

Many counts were recorded for this clonotype. V and J are TRBV13 and TRBJ1-3; possible D gene TRBD1, 6 bases. This CDR3 contains 14 residues. Trimming took off 3 bases at V and 1 base at J, with 7 bases between the two ends. Looked up from germline, CDR1 is PRHDT and CDR2 is FYEKMQ (reference sequence). CDR3 DNA: TGTGCCAGCAGCTTCGACAGGTCTGGAAACACCATATATTTT. Its translation: CASSFDRSGNTIYF.

This clonotype has only a few counts. V is TRBV18 and J is TRBJ2-5, with D tentatively TRBD1 (6 bases). The CDR3 is 15 residues long. V was shortened by 2 bases and J by 2 bases, with 12 bases between the two germline ends. Per the germline V gene, CDR1 is KGHSH and CDR2 is LQKENI. CDR3 amino acids: CASSPSTGKQETQYF. The CDR3 region has the DNA TGTGCCAGCTCACCATCAACAGGGAAACAAGAGACCCAGTACTTC. Filled out from reference TRBV18 and TRBJ2-5, the complete variable domain reads NAGVMQNPRHLVRRRGQEARLRCSPMKGHSHVYWYRQLPEEGLKFMVYLQKENIIDESGMPKERFSAEFPKEGPSILRIQQVVRGDSAAYFCASSPSTGKQETQYFGPGTRLLVL.

The chain joins TRBV19 to TRBJ2-7; D unclear. The V gene's germline CDR1 is LNHDA and CDR2 SQIVND (reference sequence). The V gene lost 4 bases and the J gene lost 3 bases, with 10 bases spanning the gap. The CDR3 consists of 13 residues. The CDR3 nucleotides read TGTGCCAGTAGTACTCGCGTCTTCTACGAGCAGTACTTC. Amino acids: CASSTRVFYEQYF.

The CDR3, as DNA: TGTGCCACCAGTGGACAGGCCCCTCGGGCGACTGAAGCTTTCTTT. Translated, it gives CATSGQAPRATEAFF. This chain uses TRBV24-1 with TRBJ1-1; D might be TRBD1 (6 bases). This CDR3 comprises 15 residues. Germline V lookup: CDR1 KGHDR, CDR2 SFDVKD. V dropped 5 bases and J dropped 5 bases, with 17 bases sitting between them.

This chain links TRBV15 with TRBJ2-5; 9 bases agree with TRBD1. This CDR3 comprises 14 residues. Looked up from germline, CDR1 is LNHNV and CDR2 is YYDKDF (reference sequence). V lost 2 bases to trimming and J lost 4 bases; unmatched junction nucleotides: 2. The CDR3 region is CATSRRTGAETQYF. DNA of the CDR3: TGTGCCACCAGCAGACGGACAGGGGCAGAGACCCAGTACTTC.

V gene TRBV3-1 combines with J gene TRBJ2-3, with 9 bases fitting TRBD2. The junction had 8 bases not matched to a gene; V was cut back by 5 bases and J by 2 bases. Germline V gene data show CDR1 as LGHDT and CDR2 as YNNKEL (reference sequence). This CDR3 contains 16 residues. The CDR3 DNA is TGTGCCAGCAGCGCTATAGCGGGAGCTCTCACAGATACGCAGTATTTT. Protein product: CASSAIAGALTDTQYF.

At least ten counts were recorded for this clonotype. The V gene is TRBV7-2, the J gene TRBJ1-2; possible D gene TRBD1, 6 bases. The CDR3 runs to 16 residues. Trimming took 2 bases from V and 3 from J, leaving 16 bases between them. Germline V gene lookup returns CDR1 SGHTA and CDR2 FQGNSA. The CDR3 nucleotides read TGTGCCAGCAGCTTATTCAGGGGCAGAGCTTACTATGGCTACACCTTC. Its translation: CASSLFRGRAYYGYTF.

This clonotype was observed a few times. The chain couples TRBV29-1 to TRBJ2-7; weak D call: TRBD2 (5 bases). Trimming left V 7 bases short and J 3 bases short, with 28 bases between. Germline CDR1 reads SQVTM; CDR2 reads ANQGSEA. This CDR3 contains 17 residues. The CDR3 here is CSGERRDAPLYNYEQYF. CDR3 nucleotide sequence: TGCAGCGGGGAGAGGCGCGATGCCCCCCTATACAACTACGAGCAGTACTTC.

This clonotype was detected a few times. The V gene is TRBV5-1, the J gene TRBJ2-7; D gene unclear. Trimming stripped 4 bases from V and 0 bases from J, with 5 bases between. CDR3 length: 12 residues. Germline-derived CDR1 and CDR2 are SGHRS and YFSETQ. DNA of the CDR3: TGCGCCAGCAGCCACGGCTCCTACGAGCAGTACTTC. As protein: CASSHGSYEQYF.

Of note for this clonotype: A much larger clone differs from this one at a single base, so this may be a read error. The gene calls are TRBV18 and TRBJ1-3, with a tentative D call TRBD1 (5 bases). Germline CDR1 and CDR2: KGHSH and LQKENI. The CDR3 loop spans 15 amino acids. CDR3 nucleotides: TGTGCCAGCTCAACGGACAAGGGCTCTGGAAACATCATATATTTT. This encodes CASSTDKGSGNIIYF.

This chain links TRBV11-2 with TRBJ2-3; D is uncertain. Per the germline V gene, CDR1 is SGHAT and CDR2 is FQNNGV. This CDR3 has 12 residues. V lost 7 bases, J lost 4 bases, and 9 bases lay in between. The CDR3 loop reads CASTPWADTQYF. CDR3 coding DNA: TGTGCCAGCACCCCGTGGGCAGATACGCAGTATTTT.

For this clonotype: This could be a read error, since a much larger clone is one nucleotide away. The chain is built from TRBV28 and TRBJ1-2, with 9 bases identical to TRBD1. The germline V gene has CDR1 MDHEN and CDR2 SYDVKM. CDR3 size: 15 residues. CDR3 in amino acids: CASSVQGATRWGYAF. In nucleotides, the CDR3 is TGTGCCAGCAGTGTACAGGGGGCCACCCGCTGGGGCTACGCCTTC.